This paragraph reports one T cell receptor beta chain. Its antigen is unidentified. The data stem from a study of T cell responses to AZD1222 COVID-19 vaccine. Study results and caveats: Recipients of AZD1222 seropositive at baseline numbered only five or six. A mostly white British donor set with more females was recruited, and clonal diversity was possibly underestimated.

TCRdb's table, derived via immunoSEQ multiplex PCR, lists solely in-frame clones and lacks some. This table has roughly 110,000 clones, 70% to 90% appearing once. Trimming removed 9 bases at V and 7 bases at J, with 12 bases between. CDR1 and CDR2 from the germline V gene are MNHEY and SVGAGI. The CDR3 totals 11 residues. Source: peripheral blood, taken 28 days after the second AZD1222 dose. The TCR was taken from an adult who received the AZD1222 COVID-19 vaccine. The chain joins TRBV6-5 to TRBJ1-2; D gene unclear. The CDR3 sequence is CASAVVGGYTF. The CDR3 region has the DNA TGTGCCAGTGCCGTTGTGGGTGGCTACACCTTC.